The next 10 T cell receptor beta chains were all read from a single sample in a study of blood T cells in healthy people across ages. A second PCR of roughly 7 to 11 cycles used a sample-barcoded 5' primer and a J-beta primer mix. TCRdb fed the 5' RACE reads into MiXCR, producing one record per CDR3 protein. The profile shows roughly 2 million distinct CDR3 sequences, 49% of them singletons. Sequencing was done on a sample of blood. The receptors come from a woman between 40 and 50 years old in good health.

V usage is TRBV20-1 and J usage is TRBJ2-4; TRBD1 aligns across 8 bases. The DNA end favors TRBJ2-5, so the J call may be wrong. Germline-derived CDR1 and CDR2 are DFQATT and SNEGSKA (reference sequence). CDR3 length: 17 amino acids. This chain's CDR3 is CSARDRDRSSIQETQYF. For the CDR3, the DNA is TGCAGTGCTAGAGATCGGGACAGGTCGAGTATCCAAGAGACCCAGTACTTC.

This clonotype has just a few counts. CDR3 bases: TGCGCCAGCAGACGGCAGTCCTCTAGCACAGATACGCAGTATTTT. Its protein is CASRRQSSSTDTQYF. J is TRBJ2-3 and V is TRBV5-1; D is undetermined. V shed 5 bases and J shed 0 bases, with 13 bases lying between them. The CDR3 consists of 15 residues. Germline values: CDR1 SGHRS, CDR2 YFSETQ. Complete variable domain (other parts from reference TRBV5-1 and TRBJ2-3): KAGVTQTPRYLIKTRGQQVTLSCSPISGHRSVSWYQQTPGQGLQFLFEYFSETQRNKGNFPGRFSGRQFSNSRSEMNVSTLELGDSALYLCASRRQSSSTDTQYFGPGTRLTVL.

This clonotype was seen a handful of times. The chain recombines TRBV6-2 or TRBV6-3 with TRBJ2-4; D remains ambiguous. Germline values: CDR1 MNHEY, CDR2 SVGEGT. CDR3 length equals 14 residues. Trimming removed 2 bases at V and 6 bases at J, with 11 bases between. CDR3 protein: CASSYENAGNIQYF. CDR3 in DNA: TGTGCCAGCAGTTACGAAAATGCAGGAAACATTCAGTACTTC.

The chain recombines TRBV20-1 with TRBJ2-1; TRBD1 aligns across 8 bases. V was pared by 7 bases and J by 5 bases, with 13 bases of the junction left unmatched. In germline, CDR1 is DFQATT, CDR2 SNEGSKA (reference sequence). The length of the CDR3 is 15 residues. This CDR3 reads CSVSIPRDRHNEQFF. CDR3 nucleotides: TGCAGTGTTAGCATTCCCCGGGACAGGCACAATGAGCAGTTCTTC.

The V call is TRBV4-3, the J call TRBJ2-1, with 9 bases fitting TRBD1. Unmatched junction bases numbered 8, after V lost 0 bases and J lost 5 bases. This CDR3 is built from 17 residues. Germline CDR1 and CDR2: LGHNA and YSLEER. CDR3 DNA: TGCGCCAGCAGCCAAGATCCTACAGGGGGCTTCGACAATGAGCAGTTCTTC. Amino acid sequence: CASSQDPTGGFDNEQFF.

The sample holds a few counts of this clonotype. The V and J genes are TRBV20-1 and TRBJ2-3, with D unresolved. The V and J ends lost 5 bases and 2 bases respectively, with 11 bases between them. Germline V gives CDR1 DFQATT, CDR2 SNEGSKA (reference sequence). CDR3 length equals 13 residues. The CDR3 sequence: CSARSRVTDTQYF. CDR3 coding DNA: TGCAGTGCTCGCAGTCGCGTCACAGATACGCAGTATTTT.

The V call is TRBV27, the J call TRBJ1-5, with TRBD1 identical over 9 bases. J lost 3 bases, V lost 4 bases, and 4 bases had no gene match. Germline V lookup: CDR1 MNHEY, CDR2 SMNVEV (reference sequence). CDR3 length: 15 residues. The CDR3 loop is CASSSGQGHNQPQHF. The CDR3 nucleotides are TGTGCCAGCAGTTCGGGACAGGGCCACAATCAGCCCCAGCATTTT.

The chain couples TRBV7-9 to TRBJ2-1; a weak D match, TRBD2 (5 bases). Between the trimmed V and J ends, which lost 1 base and 12 bases, there was a span of 16 bases. Germline CDR1 reads SEHNR; CDR2 reads FQNEAQ (reference sequence). The CDR3 sequence is 14 residues long. CDR3 protein: CASSLGGSGFWQFF. DNA for the CDR3: TGTGCCAGCAGCTTAGGCGGGTCAGGATTTTGGCAGTTCTTC.

This chain uses TRBV10-3 with TRBJ2-1; TRBD2 agrees at 10 bases. Germline trimming cut 8 bases from V and 6 bases from J; bases unmatched to any gene: 7. The germline V gene encodes CDR1 ENHRY and CDR2 SYGVKD. The CDR3 is 14 amino acids. The chain's CDR3 is CAIGGLARFNEQFF. CDR3 coding DNA: TGTGCCATCGGGGGACTAGCGAGGTTCAATGAGCAGTTCTTC.

V and J are TRBV18 and TRBJ2-7; tentatively, D is TRBD1 or TRBD2 (6 bases each). V was pared by 3 bases and J by 5 bases, with 17 bases between. Germline V CDR1 and CDR2: KGHSH, LQKENI. The CDR3 has 15 residues. The CDR3 region is CASSPGLARGDEQYF. The CDR3 nucleotides read TGTGCCAGCTCACCGGGACTGGCCAGGGGCGACGAGCAGTACTTC. Based on the CDR3 plus reference TRBV18 and TRBJ2-7, the full variable domain is NAGVMQNPRHLVRRRGQEARLRCSPMKGHSHVYWYRQLPEEGLKFMVYLQKENIIDESGMPKERFSAEFPKEGPSILRIQQVVRGDSAAYFCASSPGLARGDEQYFGPGTRLTVT.